A single sample gave rise to the 14 T cell receptor beta chains below, sequenced in a study of PD-L1 blockade in urothelial cancer. The time point was: pretreatment peripheral blood. Sequencing used immunoSEQ multiplex PCR; TCRdb keeps in-frame clones, though not all of them. The sample contains about 130,000 clones, about 81% of which appear only once. The input for sequencing was PBMCs, taken around atezolizumab (anti-PD-L1) treatment. Every receptor here comes from a man aged 45-60 years with urothelial cancer.

The rearrangement uses TRBV5-6 and TRBJ1-2, with a tentative D call TRBD1 (5 bases). Germline CDR1 is SGHDT and CDR2 is YYEEEE. The CDR3 is made up of 13 amino acids. Trimming shortened V by 2 bases and J by 6 bases, and 11 bases separated the two germline ends. CDR3 nucleotides: TGTGCCAGCAGCTTCGGGGGTGAAAATGGCTACACCTTC. Residues: CASSFGGENGYTF.

The chain employs TRBV30 and TRBJ2-7; no reliable D call. This CDR3 is built from 13 residues. V was trimmed by 2 bases and J by 2 bases, leaving 10 bases between them. Germline V gene sequence: CDR1 GTSNPN, CDR2 SVGIG (reference sequence). Here the CDR3 reads CAWSSGTTYEQYF. The CDR3 nucleotides are TGTGCCTGGAGTTCTGGTACTACCTACGAGCAGTACTTC.

The chain couples TRBV10-1 to TRBJ2-1; D is unclear. Germline CDR1 WNHNN, CDR2 SYGVQD (reference sequence). V was trimmed by 6 bases and J by 6 bases, leaving 3 bases between them. The CDR3 consists of 10 residues. This CDR3 is CASRANEQFF. The CDR3 DNA is TGCGCCAGCAGGGCCAATGAGCAGTTCTTC.

This rearrangement joins TRBV7-9 to TRBJ2-3; 8 nucleotides align to TRBD2. V was pared by 0 bases and J by 11 bases, with 10 bases of the junction left unmatched. The germline CDR1 and CDR2 sequences are SEHNR and FQNEAQ (reference sequence). The CDR3 is 15 residues long. The CDR3 loop is CASSLASTSGAGQYF. The CDR3, as DNA: TGTGCCAGCAGCTTAGCTAGCACTAGCGGAGCGGGGCAGTATTTT.

The chain carries TRBV15 and TRBJ2-1, with TRBD2 identical over 11 bases. CDR3 length: 15 residues. CDR1 and CDR2 (germline): LNHNV, YYDKDF (reference sequence). V dropped 1 base and J dropped 7; count of bases not matched to a gene: 3. Here the CDR3 reads CATSRVAGGVNEQFF. For the CDR3, the DNA is TGTGCCACCAGCAGAGTAGCGGGAGGGGTGAATGAGCAGTTCTTC.

In this sample, this clone turned up once. This chain joins TRBV7-3 and TRBJ2-3, with 9 bases identical to TRBD2. V lost 5 bases and J lost 5; bases outside the gene matches: 14. The CDR3 extends over 17 amino acids. CDR1 and CDR2 (germline): SGHTA, FQGTGA. The CDR3 DNA reads TGTGCCAGCAGCCGCAGAGGTAGCGGGAGCTACGGAGATACGCAGTATTTT. Its protein product is CASSRRGSGSYGDTQYF.

The V call is TRBV7-9, the J call TRBJ2-6; 9 bases agree with TRBD1. Per germline, CDR1 SEHNR and CDR2 FQNEAQ (reference sequence). The CDR3 is made up of 14 amino acids. Unmatched junction bases numbered 5, after V lost 2 bases and J lost 12 bases. The DNA of the CDR3 is TGTGCCAGCAGCTTACGGACAGGGGTTGGCGTCCTGACTTTC. Amino acids: CASSLRTGVGVLTF.

The chain employs TRBV28 and TRBJ1-5; TRBD1 matches at 7 bases. Germline V gene data show CDR1 as MDHEN and CDR2 as SYDVKM. With V trimmed by 5 bases and J by 7 bases, 11 bases remained unmatched. CDR3 length: 15 amino acids. CDR3 DNA sequence: TGTGCCAGCAGTACCCCGGACAGGCTTTCCCAGCCCCAGCATTTT. Amino acids: CASSTPDRLSQPQHF.

The rearrangement uses TRBV14 and TRBJ1-2, with TRBD1 as a possible D gene (5 bases). This CDR3 comprises 14 residues. Deletions cut 4 bases from V and 0 bases from J, with 9 bases between. The germline CDR1 and CDR2 sequences are SGHDN and FVKESK. CDR3: CASSRGLANYGYTF. Written as DNA, the CDR3 is TGTGCCAGCAGCCGGGGACTGGCTAACTATGGCTACACCTTC.

The rearrangement joins TRBV10-3 to TRBJ2-5, with 7 nucleotides matching TRBD2. Looked up from germline, CDR1 is ENHRY and CDR2 is SYGVKD. The CDR3 length is 13 residues. The J segment lost 3 bases and the V segment lost 4 bases, leaving 2 bases of the junction unmatched. CDR3 loop: CAISAGLEETQYF. Written as DNA, the CDR3 is TGTGCCATCAGTGCTGGACTAGAAGAGACCCAGTACTTC.

This clone appeared a few times. The chain recombines TRBV21-1 with TRBJ2-1; the D call in the table, TRBD2, was not verified against the DNA. TRBV21-1 is a pseudogene locus. The CDR3 extends over 14 amino acids. CDR3 sequence: CASSKAASGLWQFF. The CDR3 DNA sequence: TGTGCCAGCAGCAAAGCTGCTAGCGGATTATGGCAGTTCTTC.

The V and J genes are TRBV5-1 and TRBJ2-5; TRBD1 agrees at 8 bases. V shed 4 bases, J shed 4 bases, and the junction held 15 bases outside the gene matches. Germline assignment: CDR1 SGHRS and CDR2 YFSETQ. CDR3 length equals 17 residues. The CDR3 region is CASSPAPTTGVLETQYF. In DNA form, the CDR3 reads TGCGCCAGCAGCCCAGCGCCCACGACAGGGGTGTTAGAGACCCAGTACTTC. Together with reference TRBV5-1 and TRBJ2-5, the CDR3 gives the full variable domain: KAGVTQTPRYLIKTRGQQVTLSCSPISGHRSVSWYQQTPGQGLQFLFEYFSETQRNKGNFPGRFSGRQFSNSRSEMNVSTLELGDSALYLCASSPAPTTGVLETQYFGPGTRLLVL.

The J gene is TRBJ1-1, the V gene TRBV6-1, with D maybe TRBD1 (5 bases). The CDR3 loop spans 11 amino acids. Germline values: CDR1 MNHNS, CDR2 SASEGT. The CDR3 DNA reads as TGTGGGGCCGGGGGGAACACTGAAGCTTTCTTT. Translation gives CGAGGNTEAFF.

This clone was seen a few times. This chain connects TRBV10-1 to TRBJ2-7; 11 nucleotides align to TRBD2. Unmatched junction bases numbered 7, after V lost 6 bases and J lost 0 bases. Germline V gene sequence: CDR1 WNHNN, CDR2 SYGVQD (reference sequence). CDR3 length equals 16 residues. The chain's CDR3 is CASSPSLAGASYEQYF. Here the CDR3 DNA reads TGCGCCAGCAGCCCCTCACTAGCGGGAGCCTCCTACGAGCAGTACTTC.